This note documents a single T cell receptor beta chain sequence. This sample was included in a study of blood T cell repertoires in COVID-19. On the study more broadly: Italy, Spain and the United States were the sources of the convalescent and acute COVID-19 samples. The analysed material was cDNA or gDNA that came from T cells, B-cell-depleted T cells, or PBMCs.

Original processing notes: Nucleated cell number was recorded as an estimate derived from reference gene primer amplification. Profiling relied on immunoSEQ multiplex PCR, and the TCRdb table lists in-frame clones only, not all of them. The V and J calls and clone size were taken over from that table, and D and trimming were inferred from the DNA. The table records approximately 130,000 clones, approximately 85% of them present only once. The CDR3 is 13 amino acids. V lost 1 base and J 6 bases, leaving 10 bases between the germline ends. Germline CDR1 and CDR2: ENHRY and SYGVKD. This sequence joins TRBV10-3 and TRBJ2-7; possibly TRBD2 for D (7 bases). The sequenced sample was peripheral blood. The sequence was collected from a human donor in a cohort sampled during active COVID-19. The CDR3 loop reads CAISEYREGEQYF. The CDR3, as DNA: TGTGCCATCAGTGAGTACAGGGAGGGCGAGCAGTACTTC.